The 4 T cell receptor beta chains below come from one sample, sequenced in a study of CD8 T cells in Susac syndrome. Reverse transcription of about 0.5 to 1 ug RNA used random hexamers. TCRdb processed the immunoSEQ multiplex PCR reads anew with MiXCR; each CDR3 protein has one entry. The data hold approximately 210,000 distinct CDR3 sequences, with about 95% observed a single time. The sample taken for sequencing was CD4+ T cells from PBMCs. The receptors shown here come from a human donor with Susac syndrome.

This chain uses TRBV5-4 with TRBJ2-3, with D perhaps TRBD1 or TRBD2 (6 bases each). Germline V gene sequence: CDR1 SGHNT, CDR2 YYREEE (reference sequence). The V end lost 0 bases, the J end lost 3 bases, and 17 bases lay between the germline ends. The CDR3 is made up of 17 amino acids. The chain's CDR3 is CASSLGGARGGTDTQYF. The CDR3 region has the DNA TGTGCCAGCAGCTTGGGGGGGGCGAGGGGAGGTACAGATACGCAGTATTTT. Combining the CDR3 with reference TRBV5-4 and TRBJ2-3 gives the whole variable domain ETGVTQSPTHLIKTRGQQVTLRCSSQSGHNTVSWYQQALGQGPQFIFQYYREEENGRGNFPPRFSGLQFPNYSSELNVNALELDDSALYLCASSLGGARGGTDTQYFGPGTRLTVL.

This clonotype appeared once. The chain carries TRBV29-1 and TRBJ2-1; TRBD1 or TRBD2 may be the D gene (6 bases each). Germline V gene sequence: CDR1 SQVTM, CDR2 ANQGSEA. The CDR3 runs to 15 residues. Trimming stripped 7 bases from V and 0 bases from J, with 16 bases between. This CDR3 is CSAEGGITSYNEQFF. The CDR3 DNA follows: TGCAGCGCAGAGGGGGGTATCACCTCCTACAATGAGCAGTTCTTC.

The CDR3 here is CSARVFSGGSDEQFF. CDR3 nucleotides: TGCAGTGCTAGAGTGTTTAGCGGGGGCTCCGATGAGCAGTTCTTC. The rearrangement uses TRBV20-1 and TRBJ2-1; TRBD2 aligns across 9 bases. In germline, CDR1 is DFQATT, CDR2 SNEGSKA (reference sequence). The junction had 9 bases not matched to a gene; V was cut back by 1 base and J by 8 bases. This CDR3 has 15 amino acids.

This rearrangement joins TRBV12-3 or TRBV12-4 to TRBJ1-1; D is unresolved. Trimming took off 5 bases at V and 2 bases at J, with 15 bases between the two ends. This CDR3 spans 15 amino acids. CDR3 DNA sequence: TGTGCCAGCAGTCCCTTTCTTCGGGCTAACACTGAAGCTTTCTTT. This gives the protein CASSPFLRANTEAFF.